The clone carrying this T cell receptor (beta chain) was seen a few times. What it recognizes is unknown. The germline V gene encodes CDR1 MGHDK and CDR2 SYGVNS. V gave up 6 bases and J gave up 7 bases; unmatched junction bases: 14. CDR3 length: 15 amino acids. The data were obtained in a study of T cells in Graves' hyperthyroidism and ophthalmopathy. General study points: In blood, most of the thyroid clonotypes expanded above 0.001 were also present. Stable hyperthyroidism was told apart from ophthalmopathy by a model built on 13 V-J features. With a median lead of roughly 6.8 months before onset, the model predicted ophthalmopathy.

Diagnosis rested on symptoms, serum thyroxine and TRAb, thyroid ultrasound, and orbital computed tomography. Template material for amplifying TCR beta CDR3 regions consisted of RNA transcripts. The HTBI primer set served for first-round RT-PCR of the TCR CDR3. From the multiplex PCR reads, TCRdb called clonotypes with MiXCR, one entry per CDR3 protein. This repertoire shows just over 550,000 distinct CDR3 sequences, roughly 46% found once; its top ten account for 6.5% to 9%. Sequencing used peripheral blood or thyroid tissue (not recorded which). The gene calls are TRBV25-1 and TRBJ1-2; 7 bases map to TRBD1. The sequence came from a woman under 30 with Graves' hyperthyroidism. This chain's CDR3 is CASSLSGYRGGGYTF. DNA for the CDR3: TGTGCCAGCAGCTTAAGCGGGTACAGGGGAGGTGGCTACACCTTC.